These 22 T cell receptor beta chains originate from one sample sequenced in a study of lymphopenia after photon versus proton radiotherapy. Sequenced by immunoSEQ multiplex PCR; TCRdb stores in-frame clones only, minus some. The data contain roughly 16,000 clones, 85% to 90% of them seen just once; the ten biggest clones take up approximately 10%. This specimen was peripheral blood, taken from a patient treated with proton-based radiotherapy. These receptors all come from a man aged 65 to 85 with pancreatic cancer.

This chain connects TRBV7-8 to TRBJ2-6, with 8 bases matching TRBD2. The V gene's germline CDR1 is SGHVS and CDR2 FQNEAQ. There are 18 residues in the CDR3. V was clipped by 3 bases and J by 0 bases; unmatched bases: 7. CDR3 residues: CASSLGSGGFSGANVLTF. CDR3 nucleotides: TGTGCCAGCAGCTTGGGCAGCGGGGGATTCTCTGGGGCCAACGTCCTGACTTTC.

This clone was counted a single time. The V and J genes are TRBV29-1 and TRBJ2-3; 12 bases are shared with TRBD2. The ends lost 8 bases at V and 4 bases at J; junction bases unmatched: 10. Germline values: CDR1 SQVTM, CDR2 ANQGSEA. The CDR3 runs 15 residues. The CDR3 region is CSLGLAGNEADTQYF. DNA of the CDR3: TGCAGCCTTGGACTAGCGGGAAATGAAGCAGATACGCAGTATTTT.

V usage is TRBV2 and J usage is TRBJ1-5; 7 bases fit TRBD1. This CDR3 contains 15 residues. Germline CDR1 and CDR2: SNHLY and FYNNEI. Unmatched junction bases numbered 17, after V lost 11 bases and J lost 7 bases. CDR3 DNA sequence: TGTGCCTCCCAGGGGGGGCAGGGGTTTGCGCAGCCCCAGCATTTT. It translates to CASQGGQGFAQPQHF.

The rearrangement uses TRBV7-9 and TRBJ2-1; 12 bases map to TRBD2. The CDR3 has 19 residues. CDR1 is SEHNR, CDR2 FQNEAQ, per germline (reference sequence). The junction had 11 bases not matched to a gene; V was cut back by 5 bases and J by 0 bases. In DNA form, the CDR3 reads TGTGCCAGCAGCCTACTAGCGGGAGGTGGGGTAAGCTCCTACAATGAGCAGTTCTTC. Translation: CASSLLAGGGVSSYNEQFF.

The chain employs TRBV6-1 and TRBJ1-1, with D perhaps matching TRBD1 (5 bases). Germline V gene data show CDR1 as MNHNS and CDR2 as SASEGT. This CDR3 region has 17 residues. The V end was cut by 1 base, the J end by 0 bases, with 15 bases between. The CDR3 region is CASSEGQRVRVNTEAFF. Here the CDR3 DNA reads TGTGCCAGCAGTGAAGGTCAGCGGGTCAGGGTGAACACTGAAGCTTTCTTT.

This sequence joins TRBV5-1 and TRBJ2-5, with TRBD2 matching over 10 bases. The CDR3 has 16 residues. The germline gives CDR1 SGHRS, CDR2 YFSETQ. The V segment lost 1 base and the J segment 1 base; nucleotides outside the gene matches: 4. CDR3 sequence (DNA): TGCGCCAGCAGCTTGTGGTCTAGCGGGAGCCAAGAGACCCAGTACTTC. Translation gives CASSLWSSGSQETQYF.

The CDR3 DNA follows: TGTGCCAGCAGCTTAGCGGGACAGGGGACGGAGACCCAGTACTTC. Its translation is CASSLAGQGTETQYF. J is TRBJ2-5 and V is TRBV7-7; 10 bases align to TRBD1. Germline V gene lookup returns CDR1 SSHAT and CDR2 FNYEAQ (reference sequence). The V and J ends lost 0 bases and 5 bases, in that order; junction bases with no gene match: 3. This CDR3 contains 15 residues.

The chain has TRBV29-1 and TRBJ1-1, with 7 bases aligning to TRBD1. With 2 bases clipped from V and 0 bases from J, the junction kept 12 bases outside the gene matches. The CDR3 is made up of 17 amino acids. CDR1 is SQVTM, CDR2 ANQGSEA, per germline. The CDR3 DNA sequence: TGCAGCGTTGAACGGGACAGTTCTATGAGGATGAACACTGAAGCTTTCTTT. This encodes CSVERDSSMRMNTEAFF. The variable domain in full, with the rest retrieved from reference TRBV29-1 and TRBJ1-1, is SAVISQKPSRDICQRGTSLTIQCQVDSQVTMMFWYRQQPGQSLTLIATANQGSEATYESGFVIDKFPISRPNLTFSTLTVSNMSPEDSSIYLCSVERDSSMRMNTEAFFGQGTRLTVV.

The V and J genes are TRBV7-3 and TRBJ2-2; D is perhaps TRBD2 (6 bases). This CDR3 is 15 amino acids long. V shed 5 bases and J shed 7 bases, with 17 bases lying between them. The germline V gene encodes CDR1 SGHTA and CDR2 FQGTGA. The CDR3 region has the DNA TGTGCCAGCAGCCAGGACGGAGGGGCTGTCGGGGAGCTGTTTTTT. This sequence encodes CASSQDGGAVGELFF.

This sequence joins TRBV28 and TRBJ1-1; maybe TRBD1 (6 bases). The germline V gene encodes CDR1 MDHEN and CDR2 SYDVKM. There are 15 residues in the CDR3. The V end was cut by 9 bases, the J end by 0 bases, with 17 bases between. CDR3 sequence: CASFPGGAMNTEAFF. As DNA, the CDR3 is TGTGCCAGTTTTCCCGGGGGGGCCATGAACACTGAAGCTTTCTTT.

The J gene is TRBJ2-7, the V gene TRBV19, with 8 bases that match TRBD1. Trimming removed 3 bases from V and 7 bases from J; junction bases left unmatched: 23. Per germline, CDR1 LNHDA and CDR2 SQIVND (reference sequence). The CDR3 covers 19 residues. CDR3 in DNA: TGTGCCAGTAGTATCCACAGGGACAGGCGGGGAGTAGAACTGTGGGAGCAGTACTTC. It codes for CASSIHRDRRGVELWEQYF. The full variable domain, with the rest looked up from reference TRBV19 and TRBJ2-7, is DGGITQSPKYLFRKEGQNVTLSCEQNLNHDAMYWYRQDPGQGLRLIYYSQIVNDFQKGDIAEGYSVSREKKESFPLTVTSAQKNPTAFYLCASSIHRDRRGVELWEQYFGPGTRLTVT.

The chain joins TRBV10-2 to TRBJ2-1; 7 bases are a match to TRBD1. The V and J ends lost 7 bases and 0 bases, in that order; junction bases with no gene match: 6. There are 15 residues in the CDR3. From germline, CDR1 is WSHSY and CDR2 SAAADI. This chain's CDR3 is CASIFRDSSYNEQFF. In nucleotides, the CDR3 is TGCGCCAGCATTTTCCGGGACAGCTCCTACAATGAGCAGTTCTTC.

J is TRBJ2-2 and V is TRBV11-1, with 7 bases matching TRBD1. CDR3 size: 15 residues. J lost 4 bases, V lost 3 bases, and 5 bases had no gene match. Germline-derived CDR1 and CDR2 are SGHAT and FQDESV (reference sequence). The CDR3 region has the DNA TGTGCCAGCAGCTTGTTGACAGGGATCACCGGGGAGCTGTTTTTT. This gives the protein CASSLLTGITGELFF.

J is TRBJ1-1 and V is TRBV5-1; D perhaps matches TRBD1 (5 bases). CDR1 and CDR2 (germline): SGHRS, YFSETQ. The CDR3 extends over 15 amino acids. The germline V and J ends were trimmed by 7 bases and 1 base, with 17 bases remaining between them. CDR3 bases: TGCGCCAGCCGATTTGGGGGGACGGAGAACACTGAAGCTTTCTTT. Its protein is CASRFGGTENTEAFF.

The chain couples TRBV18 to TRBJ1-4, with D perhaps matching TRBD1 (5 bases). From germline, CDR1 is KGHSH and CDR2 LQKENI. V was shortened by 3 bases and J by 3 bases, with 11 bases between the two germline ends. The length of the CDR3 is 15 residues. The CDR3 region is CASSPGAGSNEKLFF. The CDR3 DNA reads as TGTGCCAGCTCACCTGGGGCAGGCTCTAATGAAAAACTGTTTTTT.

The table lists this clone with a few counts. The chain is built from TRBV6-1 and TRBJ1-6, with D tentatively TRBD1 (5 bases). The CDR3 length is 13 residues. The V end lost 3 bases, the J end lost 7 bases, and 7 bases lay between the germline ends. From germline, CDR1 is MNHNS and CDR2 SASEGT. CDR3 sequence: CASSDRENSPLHF. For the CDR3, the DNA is TGTGCCAGCAGTGACAGGGAAAATTCACCCCTCCACTTT.

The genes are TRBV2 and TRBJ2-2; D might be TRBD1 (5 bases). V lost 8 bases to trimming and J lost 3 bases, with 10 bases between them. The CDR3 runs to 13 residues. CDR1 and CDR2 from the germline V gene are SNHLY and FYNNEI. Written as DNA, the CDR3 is TGTGCCAGCCGGAAGACAGACACCGGGGAGCTGTTTTTT. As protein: CASRKTDTGELFF.

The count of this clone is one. CDR3 in DNA: TGTGCCAGCAGCTTAGTAGGTGTAGAGACCCAGTACTTC. Translated: CASSLVGVETQYF. The chain recombines TRBV11-3 with TRBJ2-5; D gene ambiguous. Germline V lookup: CDR1 SGHNT, CDR2 YENEEA. Trimming cost V 1 base and J 4 bases, with 7 bases left between them. This CDR3 spans 13 amino acids.

The CDR3 protein is CASTLDRDWITEAFF. Written as DNA, the CDR3 is TGTGCCAGCACCCTAGACAGGGACTGGATCACTGAAGCTTTCTTT. The chain uses TRBV6-1 and TRBJ1-1; 7 positions agree with TRBD1. CDR3 size: 15 residues. Germline CDR1 and CDR2: MNHNS and SASEGT. After removal of 7 bases from V and 4 bases from J, the junction contained 12 bases not matched to a gene.

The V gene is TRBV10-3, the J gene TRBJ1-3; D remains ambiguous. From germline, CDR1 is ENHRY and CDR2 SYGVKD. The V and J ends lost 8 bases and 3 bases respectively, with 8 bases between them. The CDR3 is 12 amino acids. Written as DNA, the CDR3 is TGTGCCATCGGGGAGAATGGAAACACCATATATTTT. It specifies CAIGENGNTIYF.

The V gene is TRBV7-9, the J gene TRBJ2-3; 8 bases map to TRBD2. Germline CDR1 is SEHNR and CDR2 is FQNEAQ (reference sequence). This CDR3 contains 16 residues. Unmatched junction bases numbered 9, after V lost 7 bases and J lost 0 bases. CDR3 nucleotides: TGTGCCAGCATCCTAGGGCGCGGGGGGAGCACAGATACGCAGTATTTT. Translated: CASILGRGGSTDTQYF. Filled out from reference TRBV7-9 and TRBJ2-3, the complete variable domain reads DTGVSQNPRHKITKRGQNVTFRCDPISEHNRLYWYRQTLGQGPEFLTYFQNEAQLEKSRLLSDRFSAERPKGSFSTLEIQRTEQGDSAMYLCASILGRGGSTDTQYFGPGTRLTVL.

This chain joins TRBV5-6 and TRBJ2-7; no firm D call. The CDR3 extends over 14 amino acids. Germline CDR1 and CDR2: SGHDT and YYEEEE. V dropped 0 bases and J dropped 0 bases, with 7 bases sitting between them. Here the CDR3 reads CASSLGRSSYEQYF. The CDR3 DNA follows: TGTGCCAGCAGCTTGGGACGAAGCTCCTACGAGCAGTACTTC.